Shown below are 22 T cell receptor beta chains from a single sample sequenced in a study of blood T cell repertoires in COVID-19. The assay was immunoSEQ multiplex PCR, and TCRdb's table has in-frame clones only and misses some. The table records some 320,000 clones, 90% of them present only once. Material for sequencing was PBMCs or T cells enriched from blood (not recorded which). These receptors originate from a man aged 55-75 years who had recovered from COVID-19.

The J gene is TRBJ1-1, the V gene TRBV19, with 7 bases lining up with TRBD1. V trimming: 3 bases; J trimming: 13 bases; junction bases outside the gene matches: 17. The CDR3 is made up of 15 amino acids. CDR1 is LNHDA and CDR2 is SQIVND in the germline V gene (reference sequence). The CDR3: CASSISTGTARSFFF. DNA of the CDR3: TGTGCCAGTAGTATCTCCACCGGGACAGCCCGAAGCTTTTTCTTT.

The chain is built from TRBV29-1 and TRBJ2-5; D gene ambiguous. Germline values: CDR1 SQVTM, CDR2 ANQGSEA. The V end lost 4 bases, the J end lost 4 bases, and 7 bases lay between the germline ends. CDR3 length equals 11 residues. CDR3: CSVVPRETQYF. The DNA of the CDR3 is TGCAGCGTTGTTCCGCGAGAGACCCAGTACTTC.

The rearrangement uses TRBV30 and TRBJ1-6; no definite D call. The CDR3 is 17 amino acids. The germline CDR1 and CDR2 sequences are GTSNPN and SVGIG (reference sequence). V lost 0 bases, J lost 4 bases, and 16 bases lay in between. CDR3: CAWSVEGRARYNSPLHF. The CDR3 bases are TGTGCCTGGAGTGTAGAGGGAAGGGCCCGATATAATTCACCCCTCCACTTT.

The chain is built from TRBV10-3 and TRBJ2-1, with 7 bases aligning to TRBD2. CDR3 length: 14 amino acids. Trimming took 11 bases from V and 1 from J; bases not matched to a gene: 8. Germline CDR1 and CDR2: ENHRY and SYGVKD. The CDR3 DNA follows: TGTGCCTCTAAGCGGGACCGATCCTACAATGAGCAGTTCTTC. This codes for CASKRDRSYNEQFF.

V usage is TRBV2 and J usage is TRBJ1-2; no clear D gene. V was clipped by 2 bases and J by 3 bases, with 10 bases between them. The CDR3 length is 14 residues. CDR1 is SNHLY, CDR2 FYNNEI, per germline. The CDR3 region is CASSEYSRDYGYTF. As DNA, the CDR3 is TGTGCCAGCAGTGAATACAGCAGAGACTATGGCTACACCTTC. Based on the CDR3 plus reference TRBV2 and TRBJ1-2, the full variable domain is EPEVTQTPSHQVTQMGQEVILRCVPISNHLYFYWYRQILGQKVEFLVSFYNNEISEKSEIFDDQFSVERPDGSNFTLKIRSTKLEDSAMYFCASSEYSRDYGYTFGSGTRLTVV.

The CDR3 DNA follows: TGTGCCAGCAGCTTAAGACAGGGTAGCTCCTACGAGCAGTACTTC. Translation: CASSLRQGSSYEQYF. The chain employs TRBV7-9 and TRBJ2-7, with 7 bases that match TRBD1. The CDR3 contains 15 residues. V gave up 2 bases and J gave up 0 bases; unmatched junction bases: 4. Germline CDR1 is SEHNR and CDR2 is FQNEAQ (reference sequence).

This clone was observed once. The chain employs TRBV7-9 and TRBJ2-7; D is perhaps TRBD2 (5 bases). From germline, CDR1 is SEHNR and CDR2 FQNEAQ (reference sequence). There are 16 residues in the CDR3. Trimming cost V 1 base and J 2 bases, with 15 bases left between them. CDR3 sequence: CASSLGSRSGAYEQYF. DNA for the CDR3: TGTGCCAGCAGCTTAGGGTCGAGATCCGGGGCCTACGAGCAGTACTTC.

V is TRBV5-1 and J is TRBJ2-3; no clear D gene. V shed 0 bases and J shed 4 bases, with 12 bases lying between them. The CDR3 has 15 amino acids. The germline V gene encodes CDR1 SGHRS and CDR2 YFSETQ. This CDR3 reads CASSLEAASSDTQYF. CDR3 sequence (DNA): TGCGCCAGCAGCTTGGAGGCGGCGTCCTCAGATACGCAGTATTTT.

This chain links TRBV30 with TRBJ1-5, with D unclear. CDR1 and CDR2 (germline): GTSNPN, SVGIG (reference sequence). CDR3 length equals 13 residues. Trimming removed 2 bases at V and 6 bases at J, with 11 bases between. The DNA for the CDR3 is TGTGCCTGGAGTCTGAAAAGCGGTCAGCCCCAGCATTTT. Protein: CAWSLKSGQPQHF.

The V call is TRBV6-5, the J call TRBJ2-7, with 12 bases lining up with TRBD2. There are 13 residues in the CDR3. With 10 bases clipped from V and 3 bases from J, the junction kept 4 bases outside the gene matches. Germline-derived CDR1 and CDR2 are MNHEY and SVGAGI. The CDR3 bases are TGTGCCACCGAGACTAGCGGGGGCTACGAGCAGTACTTC. Translation: CATETSGGYEQYF.

J is TRBJ2-7 and V is TRBV2, with 11 bases identical to TRBD2. The CDR3 runs 14 residues. CDR1 SNHLY and CDR2 FYNNEI come from the germline V gene. V lost 7 bases to trimming and J lost 6 bases; unmatched junction nucleotides: 8. In DNA, the CDR3 is TGTGCCAGCACAGTACTAGCGGGAGTTCCCGAGCAGTACTTC. It encodes CASTVLAGVPEQYF.

The rearrangement uses TRBV5-1 and TRBJ2-2, with 16 bases that match TRBD2. The ends lost 4 bases at V and 7 bases at J; junction bases unmatched: 7. Germline-derived CDR1 and CDR2 are SGHRS and YFSETQ. The CDR3 is 17 residues long. The CDR3 nucleotides read TGCGCCAGCAGCCCCGGGACTAGCGGGGGGGCGTTCGGGGAGCTGTTTTTT. The encoded protein is CASSPGTSGGAFGELFF.

The rearrangement joins TRBV3-1 (or the pseudogene TRBV3-2) to TRBJ2-1, with TRBD1 matching 9 bases. This CDR3 has 14 amino acids. The ends lost 3 bases at V and 7 bases at J; junction bases unmatched: 4. CDR1 is LGHDT and CDR2 is YNNKEL in the germline V gene (reference sequence). In nucleotides, the CDR3 is TGTGCCAGCAGCCAGGGGACAGGGAGTAATGAGCAGTTCTTC. It encodes CASSQGTGSNEQFF.

In this sample, this clone turned up a few times. Other DNA sequences in this specimen translate into the identical CDR3. The rearrangement uses TRBV19 and TRBJ1-6; D remains ambiguous. The CDR3 has 12 residues. Germline values: CDR1 LNHDA, CDR2 SQIVND (reference sequence). Between the trimmed V and J ends, which lost 3 bases and 7 bases, there was a span of 4 bases. CDR3 sequence reads: CASSIQNSPLHF. CDR3 DNA: TGTGCCAGTAGTATCCAGAATTCACCCCTCCACTTT. The entire variable domain, with the rest obtained from reference TRBV19 and TRBJ1-6, is as follows: DGGITQSPKYLFRKEGQNVTLSCEQNLNHDAMYWYRQDPGQGLRLIYYSQIVNDFQKGDIAEGYSVSREKKESFPLTVTSAQKNPTAFYLCASSIQNSPLHFGNGTRLTVT.

The rearrangement links TRBV29-1 to TRBJ2-5; a possible D gene is TRBD2 (5 bases). The CDR3 length is 13 residues. Trimming took off 6 bases at V and 4 bases at J, with 15 bases between the two ends. The germline V gene has CDR1 SQVTM and CDR2 ANQGSEA. CDR3 DNA: TGCAGCGTGGAAATTGAGGGTCTAGAGACCCAGTACTTC. It translates to CSVEIEGLETQYF.

The genes are TRBV25-1 and TRBJ2-3; TRBD2 is a possible D gene (5 bases). Germline CDR1 MGHDK, CDR2 SYGVNS. Trimming cost V 3 bases and J 3 bases, with 13 bases left between them. The CDR3 has 15 residues. The CDR3, as DNA: TGTGCCAGCAGTGAGAGTAGCGTATTTACAGATACGCAGTATTTT. Protein sequence: CASSESSVFTDTQYF.

The chain employs TRBV9 and TRBJ1-4; the D is unclear. The V end was cut by 4 bases, the J end by 0 bases, with 19 bases between. The CDR3 is 18 residues long. Germline CDR1 reads SGDLS; CDR2 reads YYNGEE. The DNA of the CDR3 is TGTGCCAGCAGCTCCCCGCCGGGTACAACTGCAACTAATGAAAAACTGTTTTTT. This sequence encodes CASSSPPGTTATNEKLFF.

The V and J genes are TRBV19 and TRBJ1-3, with unresolved D. This CDR3 is built from 18 residues. V lost 4 bases to trimming and J lost 0 bases, with 19 bases between them. CDR1 LNHDA and CDR2 SQIVND come from the germline V gene (reference sequence). The CDR3 DNA is TGTGCCAGTAGTACGGCGTTAGACATCGCGCGCTCTGGAAACACCATATATTTT. Its translation: CASSTALDIARSGNTIYF.

The chain is built from TRBV28 and TRBJ2-2; the match to TRBD2 covers 10 bases. The CDR3 is 13 residues long. Germline V gene sequence: CDR1 MDHEN, CDR2 SYDVKM. The CDR3 protein is CLVAGGNTGELFF. In nucleotides, the CDR3 is TGTCTCGTAGCGGGAGGGAACACCGGGGAGCTGTTTTTT.

CDR3 nucleotide sequence: TGTGCCAGCAGAGTCCGGGGGGGCGCAGACACTGAAGCTTTCTTT. Its protein is CASRVRGGADTEAFF. The rearrangement uses TRBV3-1 (or the pseudogene TRBV3-2) and TRBJ1-1, with a tentative D call TRBD1 (6 bases). V was shortened by 6 bases and J by 3 bases, with 17 bases between the two germline ends. The CDR3 has 15 residues. CDR1 LGHDT and CDR2 YNNKEL come from the germline V gene (reference sequence).

J is TRBJ1-2 and V is TRBV30; 7 positions agree with TRBD1. V was pared by 4 bases and J by 6 bases, with 14 bases of the junction left unmatched. The CDR3 is 15 residues long. Germline CDR1 reads GTSNPN; CDR2 reads SVGIG (reference sequence). The CDR3 reads CAWKGGLRFRDGYTF. DNA for the CDR3: TGTGCCTGGAAAGGGGGCCTCAGGTTCAGGGATGGCTACACCTTC.

The chain uses TRBV7-9 and TRBJ1-6; TRBD1 aligns across 9 bases. Trimming cost V 6 bases and J 6 bases; bases outside gene matches: 9. Germline V lookup: CDR1 SEHNR, CDR2 FQNEAQ (reference sequence). This CDR3 contains 16 residues. CDR3 region: CASSFLGQGINSPLHF. In nucleotides, the CDR3 is TGTGCCAGCAGTTTTTTGGGACAGGGAATTAATTCACCCCTCCACTTT.